The sequence of this T cell receptor (beta chain) was determined in a study of T cells expressing NK-cell markers. Across the whole study: Sequencing covered eight donors, seven HCMV-seropositive and one seronegative. General study results and limits: In 5 or 6 donors, dominant NKG2C+ clonotypes were roughly 1.0-7.5% of CD8+ T cells. Whether expanded NKG2C+ T cell clones were HCMV-specific remained unclear.

A note on this clonotype: Its antigen is currently unknown.

The germline CDR1 and CDR2 sequences are MNHEY and SVGAGI. The CDR3 spans 16 residues. TCRdb re-called the 5' RACE reads and shows each CDR3 protein once, DNA omitted. The sample table includes more than 250,000 distinct CDR3 sequences. This clonotype was sampled from a man aged 18-30 years in good health. The J gene is TRBJ2-1, the V gene TRBV6-5; TCRdb's D gene call, TRBD1, goes unchecked for lack of DNA. The sample consisted of blood T cells: a sorted CD56 or NKG2C T cell subset, CD4+ or CD8+ T cells, or bulk PBMC T cells (not recorded which). The CDR3 sequence: CASSYSNRGGYNEQFF.